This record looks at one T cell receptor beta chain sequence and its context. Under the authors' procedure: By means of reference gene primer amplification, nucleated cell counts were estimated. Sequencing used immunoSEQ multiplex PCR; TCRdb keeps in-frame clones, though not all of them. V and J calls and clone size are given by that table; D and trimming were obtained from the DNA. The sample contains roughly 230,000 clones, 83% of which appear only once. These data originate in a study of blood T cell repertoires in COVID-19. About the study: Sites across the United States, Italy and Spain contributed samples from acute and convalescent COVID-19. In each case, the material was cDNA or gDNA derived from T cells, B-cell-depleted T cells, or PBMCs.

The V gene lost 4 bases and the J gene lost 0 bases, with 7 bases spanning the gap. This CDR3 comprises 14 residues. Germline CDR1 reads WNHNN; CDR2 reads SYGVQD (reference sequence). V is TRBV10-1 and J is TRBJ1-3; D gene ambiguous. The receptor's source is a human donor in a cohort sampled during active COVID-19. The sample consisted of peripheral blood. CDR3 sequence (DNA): TGCGCCAGCAGTGTGGGCAGCTCTGGAAACACCATATATTTT. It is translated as CASSVGSSGNTIYF.